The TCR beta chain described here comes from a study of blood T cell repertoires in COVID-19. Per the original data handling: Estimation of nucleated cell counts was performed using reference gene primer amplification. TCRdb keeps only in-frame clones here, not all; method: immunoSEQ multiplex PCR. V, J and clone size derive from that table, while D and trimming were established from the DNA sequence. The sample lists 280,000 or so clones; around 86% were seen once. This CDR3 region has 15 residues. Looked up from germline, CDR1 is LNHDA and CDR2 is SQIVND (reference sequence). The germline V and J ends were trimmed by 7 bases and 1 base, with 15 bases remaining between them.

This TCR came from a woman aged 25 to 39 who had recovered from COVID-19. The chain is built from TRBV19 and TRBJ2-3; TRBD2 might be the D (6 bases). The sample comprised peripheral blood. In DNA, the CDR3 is TGTGCCAGTAACGACAACCCGGGGGGCACAGATACGCAGTATTTT. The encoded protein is CASNDNPGGTDTQYF.